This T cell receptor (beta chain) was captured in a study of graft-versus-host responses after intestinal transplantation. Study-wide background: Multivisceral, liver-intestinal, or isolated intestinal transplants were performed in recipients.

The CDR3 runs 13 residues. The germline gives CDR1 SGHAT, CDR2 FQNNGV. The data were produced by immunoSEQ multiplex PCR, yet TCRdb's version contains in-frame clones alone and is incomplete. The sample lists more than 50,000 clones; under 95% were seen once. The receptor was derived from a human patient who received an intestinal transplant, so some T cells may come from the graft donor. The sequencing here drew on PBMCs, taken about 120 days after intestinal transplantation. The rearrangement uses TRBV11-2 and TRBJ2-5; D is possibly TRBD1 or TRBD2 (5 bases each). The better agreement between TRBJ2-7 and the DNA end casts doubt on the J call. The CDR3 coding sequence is TGTGCCAGCAGCGCACGGGACGCCTACGAGCAGTACTTC. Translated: CASSARDAYEQYF.